The entry below describes one T cell receptor (beta chain). The CDR3 runs 14 residues. Trimming stripped 4 bases from V and 1 base from J, with 10 bases between. Germline V CDR1 and CDR2: MNHEY, SVGAGI. The entry originates in a study of blood T cell repertoires in COVID-19. Study at large: Whether acute or convalescent, the COVID-19 samples came from the United States, Italy and Spain. PBMCs, B-cell-depleted T cells, or T cells provided the cDNA or gDNA that made up the material.

The authors' processing: Estimation of nucleated cell counts relied on the amplification of reference gene primers. Measured with immunoSEQ multiplex PCR; TCRdb has only the in-frame clones, and not every one. That table furnishes V, J and clone size, whereas the DNA furnished D and trimming. The repertoire consists of 150,000 to 200,000 clones, with approximately 90% occurring once and the leading ten covering 5.5% to 7%. This receptor was obtained from a man aged 35-49 years with active or convalescent COVID-19. The V and J genes are TRBV6-5 and TRBJ1-1, with D unclear. The sequenced sample consisted of peripheral blood. The CDR3 loop is CASSLSRWNTEAFF. In nucleotides, the CDR3 is TGTGCCAGCAGTTTGTCGAGGTGGAACACTGAAGCTTTCTTT.